This TCR beta chain was obtained from a study of blood T cell repertoires in COVID-19. Study in general: Whether acute or convalescent, the COVID-19 samples came from the United States, Italy and Spain. Sources were T cells, B-cell-depleted T cells, or PBMCs; the material itself was cDNA or gDNA.

Enrolment of Seattle patients took place during active infection, and they were followed longitudinally. This CDR3 is 16 amino acids long. CDR1 is LNHNV and CDR2 is YYDKDF in the germline V gene (reference sequence). V was clipped by 1 base and J by 2 bases; unmatched bases: 4. TCRdb keeps only in-frame clones here, not all; method: immunoSEQ multiplex PCR. The sample yields hundreds of thousands of clones, more than 70% seen once. Material for sequencing was peripheral blood. The gene calls are TRBV15 and TRBJ1-3, with TRBD1 matching over 8 bases. The sequence came from a woman in her twenties or thirties with COVID-19, enrolled during active disease. CDR3 sequence (DNA): TGTGCCACCAGCAGAGGAGGACAGGGTACTGGAAACACCATATATTTT. Translating it yields CATSRGGQGTGNTIYF.